The sequence of this TCR beta chain was determined in a study of blood T cell repertoires in COVID-19. Sequencing used immunoSEQ multiplex PCR; TCRdb keeps in-frame clones, though not all of them. The table includes roughly 330,000 clones, more than 75% detected once. The CDR3 consists of 20 residues. V shed 4 bases and J 7 bases; nucleotides not matched to a gene: 17. Germline V gene sequence: CDR1 MDHEN, CDR2 SYDVKM. The source is a woman aged 25 to 39 who had recovered from COVID-19. The chain joins TRBV28 to TRBJ1-6; TRBD1 matches at 12 bases. The sequenced sample was PBMCs or T cells enriched from blood (not recorded which). CDR3 nucleotides: TGTGCCAGCAGTTCTTCTGGGACAGGGGGCGCGAGTCGGGCCAATTCACCCCTCCACTTT. This sequence encodes CASSSSGTGGASRANSPLHF.